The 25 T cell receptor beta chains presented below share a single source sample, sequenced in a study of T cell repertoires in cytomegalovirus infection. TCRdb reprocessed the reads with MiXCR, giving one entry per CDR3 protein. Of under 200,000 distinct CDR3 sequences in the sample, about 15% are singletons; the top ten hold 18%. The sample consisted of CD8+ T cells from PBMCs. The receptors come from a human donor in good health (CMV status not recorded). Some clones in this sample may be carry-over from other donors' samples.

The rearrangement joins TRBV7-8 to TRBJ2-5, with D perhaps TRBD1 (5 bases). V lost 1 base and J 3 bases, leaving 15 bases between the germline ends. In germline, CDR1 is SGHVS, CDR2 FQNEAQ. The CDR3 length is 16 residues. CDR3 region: CASSLEGLGREETQYF. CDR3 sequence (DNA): TGTGCCAGCAGCTTAGAGGGTCTGGGGCGAGAAGAGACCCAGTACTTC.

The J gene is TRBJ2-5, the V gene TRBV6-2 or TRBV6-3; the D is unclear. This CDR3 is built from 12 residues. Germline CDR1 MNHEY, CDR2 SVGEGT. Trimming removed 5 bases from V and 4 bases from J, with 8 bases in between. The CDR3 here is CASSGNLETQYF. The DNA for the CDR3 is TGTGCCAGCAGTGGAAATTTAGAGACCCAGTACTTC.

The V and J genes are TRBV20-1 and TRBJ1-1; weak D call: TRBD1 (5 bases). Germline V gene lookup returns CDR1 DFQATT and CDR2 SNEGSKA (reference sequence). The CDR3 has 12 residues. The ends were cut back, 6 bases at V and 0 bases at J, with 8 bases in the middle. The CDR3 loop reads CSAGHLNTEAFF. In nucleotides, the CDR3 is TGCAGTGCCGGACACCTGAACACTGAAGCTTTCTTT.

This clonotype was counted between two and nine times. The CDR3 region is CASSQDPNSYNEQFF. The CDR3 DNA reads TGCGCCAGCAGCCAAGACCCCAATTCCTACAATGAGCAGTTCTTC. The chain carries TRBV4-3 and TRBJ2-1; the D is unclear. Germline values: CDR1 LGHNA, CDR2 YSLEER. The CDR3 runs to 15 residues. Trimming cost V 0 bases and J 1 base, with 7 bases left between them.

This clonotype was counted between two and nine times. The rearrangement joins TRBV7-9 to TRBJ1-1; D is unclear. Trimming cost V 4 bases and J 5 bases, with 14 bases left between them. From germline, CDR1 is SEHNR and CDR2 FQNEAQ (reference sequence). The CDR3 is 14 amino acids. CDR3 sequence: CASSSPGIKTEAFF. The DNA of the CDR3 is TGTGCCAGCAGCTCCCCGGGGATCAAAACTGAAGCTTTCTTT.

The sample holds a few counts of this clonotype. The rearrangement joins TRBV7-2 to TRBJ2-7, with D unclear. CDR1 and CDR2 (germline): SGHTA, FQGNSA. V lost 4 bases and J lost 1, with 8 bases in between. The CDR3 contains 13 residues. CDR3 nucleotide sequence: TGTGCCAGCAGCTGGACCGATTCCTACGAGCAGTACTTC. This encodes CASSWTDSYEQYF.

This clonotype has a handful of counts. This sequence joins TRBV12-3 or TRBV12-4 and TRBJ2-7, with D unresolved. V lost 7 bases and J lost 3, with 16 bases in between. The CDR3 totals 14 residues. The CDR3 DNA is TGTGCCAGCACCCCGGGCCTAGATCTCTACGAGCAGTACTTC. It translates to CASTPGLDLYEQYF.

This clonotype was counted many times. CDR3 bases: TGTGCCAGCAGCTTAAGCGATGAGCAGGGACTCCATGGCTACACCTTC. Translation: CASSLSDEQGLHGYTF. This rearrangement joins TRBV7-2 to TRBJ1-2; a weak D match, TRBD1 (5 bases). CDR3 length: 16 residues. The germline V gene has CDR1 SGHTA and CDR2 FQGNSA. Trimming shortened V by 2 bases and J by 6 bases, and 19 bases separated the two germline ends.

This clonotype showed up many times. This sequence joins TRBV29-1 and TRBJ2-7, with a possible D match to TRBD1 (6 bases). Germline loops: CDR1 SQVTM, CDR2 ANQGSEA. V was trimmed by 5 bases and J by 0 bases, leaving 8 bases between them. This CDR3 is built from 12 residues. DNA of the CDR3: TGCAGCGTTAGGACAGACTCCTACGAGCAGTACTTC. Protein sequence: CSVRTDSYEQYF.

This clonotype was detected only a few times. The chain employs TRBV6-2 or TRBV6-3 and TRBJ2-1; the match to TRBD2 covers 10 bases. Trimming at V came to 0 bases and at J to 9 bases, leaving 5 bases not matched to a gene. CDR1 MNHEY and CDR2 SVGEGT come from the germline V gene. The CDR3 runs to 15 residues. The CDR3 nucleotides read TGTGCCAGCAGTTACTCAAGCGGGGGGGCCCTTGAGCAGTTCTTC. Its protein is CASSYSSGGALEQFF.

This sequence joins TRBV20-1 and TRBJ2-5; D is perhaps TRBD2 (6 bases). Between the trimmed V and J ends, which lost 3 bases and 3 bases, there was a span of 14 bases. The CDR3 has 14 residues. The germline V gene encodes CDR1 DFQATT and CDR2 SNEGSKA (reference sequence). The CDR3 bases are TGCAGTGCTAGGGAAGAGACTAGGGAAGAGACCCAGTACTTC. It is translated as CSAREETREETQYF.

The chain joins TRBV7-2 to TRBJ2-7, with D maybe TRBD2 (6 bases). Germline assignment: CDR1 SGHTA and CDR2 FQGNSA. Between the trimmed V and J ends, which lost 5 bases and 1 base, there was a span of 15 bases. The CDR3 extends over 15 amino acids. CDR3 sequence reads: CASSPIWEASYEQYF. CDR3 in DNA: TGTGCCAGCAGCCCCATCTGGGAGGCTTCCTACGAGCAGTACTTC.

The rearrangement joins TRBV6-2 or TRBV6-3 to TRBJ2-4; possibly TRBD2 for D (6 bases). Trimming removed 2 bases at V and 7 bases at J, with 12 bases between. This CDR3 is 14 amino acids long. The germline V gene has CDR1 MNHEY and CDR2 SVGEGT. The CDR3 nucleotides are TGTGCCAGCAGTTACGAGGGAGGACGCAACATTCAGTACTTC. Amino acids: CASSYEGGRNIQYF.

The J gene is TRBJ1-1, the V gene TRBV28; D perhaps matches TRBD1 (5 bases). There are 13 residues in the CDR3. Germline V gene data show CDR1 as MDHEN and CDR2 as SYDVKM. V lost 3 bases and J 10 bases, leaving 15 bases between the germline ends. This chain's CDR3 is CASSLGLGRGAFF. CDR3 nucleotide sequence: TGTGCCAGCAGTTTGGGTCTGGGGCGAGGAGCTTTCTTT. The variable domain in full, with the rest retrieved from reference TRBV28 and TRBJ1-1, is DVKVTQSSRYLVKRTGEKVFLECVQDMDHENMFWYRQDPGLGLRLIYFSYDVKMKEKGDIPEGYSVSREKKERFSLILESASTNQTSMYLCASSLGLGRGAFFGQGTRLTVV.

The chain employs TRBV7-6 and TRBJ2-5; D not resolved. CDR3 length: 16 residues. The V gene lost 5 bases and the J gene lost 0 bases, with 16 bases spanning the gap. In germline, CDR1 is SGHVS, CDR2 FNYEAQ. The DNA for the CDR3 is TGTGCCAGCAGCCCTACAGCGCTCCTGTACCAAGAGACCCAGTACTTC. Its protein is CASSPTALLYQETQYF.

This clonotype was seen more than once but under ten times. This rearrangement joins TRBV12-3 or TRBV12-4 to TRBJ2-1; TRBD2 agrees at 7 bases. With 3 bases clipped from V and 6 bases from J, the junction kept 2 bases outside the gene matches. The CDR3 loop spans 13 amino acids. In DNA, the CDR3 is TGTGCCAGCAGTTTTTCGGGGGGCAATGAGCAGTTCTTC. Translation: CASSFSGGNEQFF.

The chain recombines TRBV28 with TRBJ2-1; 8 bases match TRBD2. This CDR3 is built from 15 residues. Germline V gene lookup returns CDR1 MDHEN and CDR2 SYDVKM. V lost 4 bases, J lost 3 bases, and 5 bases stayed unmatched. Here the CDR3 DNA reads TGTGCCAGCAGTTCCCGGGAGGGCCGCTACAATGAGCAGTTCTTC. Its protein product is CASSSREGRYNEQFF.

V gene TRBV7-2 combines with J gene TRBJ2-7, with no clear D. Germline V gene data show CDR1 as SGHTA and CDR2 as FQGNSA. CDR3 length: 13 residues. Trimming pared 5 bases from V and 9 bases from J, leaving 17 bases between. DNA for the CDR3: TGTGCCAGCAGCCCACCCGGGCGTGTTGGGCAGTACTTC. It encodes CASSPPGRVGQYF.

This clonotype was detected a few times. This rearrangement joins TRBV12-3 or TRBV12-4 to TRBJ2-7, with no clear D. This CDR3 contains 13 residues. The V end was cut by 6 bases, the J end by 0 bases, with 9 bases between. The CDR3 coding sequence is TGTGCCAGCAGATTGACTTCCTCCTACGAGCAGTACTTC. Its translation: CASRLTSSYEQYF.

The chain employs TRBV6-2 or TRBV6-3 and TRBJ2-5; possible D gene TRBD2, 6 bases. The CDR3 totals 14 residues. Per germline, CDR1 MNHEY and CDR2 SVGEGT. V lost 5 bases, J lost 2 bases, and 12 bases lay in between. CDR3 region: CASSKLLAQETQYF. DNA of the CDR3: TGTGCCAGCAGTAAACTTCTAGCGCAAGAGACCCAGTACTTC.

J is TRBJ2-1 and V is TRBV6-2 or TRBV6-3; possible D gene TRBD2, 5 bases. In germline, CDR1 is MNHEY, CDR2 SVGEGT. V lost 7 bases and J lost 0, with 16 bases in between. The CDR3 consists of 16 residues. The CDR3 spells CASTHSPGSSYNEQFF. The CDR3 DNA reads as TGTGCCAGCACCCACTCCCCGGGGAGCTCCTACAATGAGCAGTTCTTC.

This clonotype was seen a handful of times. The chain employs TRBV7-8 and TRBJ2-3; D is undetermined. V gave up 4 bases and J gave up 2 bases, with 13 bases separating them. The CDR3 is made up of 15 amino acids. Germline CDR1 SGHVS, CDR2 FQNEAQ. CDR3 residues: CASSSAWEITDTQYF. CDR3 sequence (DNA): TGTGCCAGCAGCTCTGCTTGGGAAATCACAGATACGCAGTATTTT. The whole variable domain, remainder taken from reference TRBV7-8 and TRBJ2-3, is GAGVSQSPRYKVAKRGQDVALRCDPISGHVSLFWYQQALGQGPEFLTYFQNEAQLDKSGLPSDRFFAERPEGSVSTLKIQRTQQEDSAVYLCASSSAWEITDTQYFGPGTRLTVL.

Written as DNA, the CDR3 is TGTGCCAGCAGCCAATTAAATGAGCAGTTCTTC. The encoded protein is CASSQLNEQFF. This chain uses TRBV27 with TRBJ2-1; D remains unclear. The V and J ends lost 6 bases and 7 bases respectively, with 7 bases between them. The germline CDR1 and CDR2 sequences are MNHEY and SMNVEV (reference sequence). This CDR3 has 11 residues.

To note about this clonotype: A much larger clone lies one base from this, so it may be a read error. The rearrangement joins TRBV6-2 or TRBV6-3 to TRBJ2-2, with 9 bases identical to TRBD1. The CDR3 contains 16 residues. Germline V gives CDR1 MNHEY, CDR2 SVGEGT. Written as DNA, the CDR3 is TGTGACAGCATATACGACAGGGGGATACACACCGGGGAGCTGTTTTTT. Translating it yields CDSIYDRGIHTGELFF.

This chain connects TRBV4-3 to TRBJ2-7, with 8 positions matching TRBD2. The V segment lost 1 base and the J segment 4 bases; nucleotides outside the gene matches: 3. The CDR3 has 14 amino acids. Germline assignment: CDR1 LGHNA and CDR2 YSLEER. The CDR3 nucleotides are TGCGCCAGCAGCCAAGCCCAGCGGGGGTACGAGCAGTACTTC. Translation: CASSQAQRGYEQYF.